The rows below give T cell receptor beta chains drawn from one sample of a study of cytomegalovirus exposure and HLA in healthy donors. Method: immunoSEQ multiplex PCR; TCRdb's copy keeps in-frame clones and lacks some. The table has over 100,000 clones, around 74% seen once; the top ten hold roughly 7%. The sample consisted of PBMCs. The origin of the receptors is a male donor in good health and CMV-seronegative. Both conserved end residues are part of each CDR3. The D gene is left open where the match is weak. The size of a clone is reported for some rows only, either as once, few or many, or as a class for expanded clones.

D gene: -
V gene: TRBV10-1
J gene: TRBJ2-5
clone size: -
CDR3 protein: CARTSIPPPQETQYF
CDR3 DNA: TGCGCCAGGACTAGTATACCCCCTCCCCAAGAGACCCAGTACTTC

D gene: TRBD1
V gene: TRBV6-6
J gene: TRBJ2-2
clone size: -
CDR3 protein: CASSYSFGQAGELFF
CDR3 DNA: TGTGCCAGCAGTTACTCCTTCGGACAGGCCGGGGAGCTGTTTTTT

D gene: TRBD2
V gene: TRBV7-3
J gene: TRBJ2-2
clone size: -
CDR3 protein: CASRREAGELFF
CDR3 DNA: TGTGCCAGCAGGCGGGAGGCCGGGGAGCTGTTTTTT

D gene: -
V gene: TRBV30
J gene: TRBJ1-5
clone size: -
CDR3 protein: CAWSPQGLRRNQPQHF
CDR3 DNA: TGTGCCTGGAGTCCACAGGGATTGAGGCGCAATCAGCCCCAGCATTTT

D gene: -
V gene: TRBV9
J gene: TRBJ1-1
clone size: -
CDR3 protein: CASSVVPASTEAFF
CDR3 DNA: TGTGCCAGCAGCGTAGTCCCAGCGAGCACTGAAGCTTTCTTT

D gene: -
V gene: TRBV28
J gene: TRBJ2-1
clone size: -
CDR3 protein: CASSYPYTRNEQFF
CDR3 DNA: TGTGCCAGCAGTTACCCCTATACGCGGAATGAGCAGTTCTTC

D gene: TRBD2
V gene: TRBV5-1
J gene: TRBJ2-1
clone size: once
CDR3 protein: CASSIAGGYNEQFF
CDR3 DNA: TGCGCCAGCAGTATAGCGGGAGGTTACAATGAGCAGTTCTTC

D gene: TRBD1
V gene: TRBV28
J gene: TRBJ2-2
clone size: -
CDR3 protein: CASRQGLVAGELFF
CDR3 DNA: TGTGCCAGCAGACAGGGGTTGGTGGCCGGGGAGCTGTTTTTT

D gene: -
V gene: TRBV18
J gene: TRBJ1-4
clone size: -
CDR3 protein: CASSPSGIAWEKLFF
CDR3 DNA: TGTGCCAGCTCACCATCCGGGATAGCATGGGAAAAACTGTTTTTT

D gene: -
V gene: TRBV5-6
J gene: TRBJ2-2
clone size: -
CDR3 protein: CASRRFGNTRELFF
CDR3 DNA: TGTGCCAGCAGACGATTCGGTAACACTAGGGAGCTGTTTTTT

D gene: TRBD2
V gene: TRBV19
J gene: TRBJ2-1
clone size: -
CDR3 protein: CASRGLAGGLGEQFF
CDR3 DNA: TGTGCCAGTAGGGGACTAGCGGGAGGGCTAGGTGAGCAGTTCTTC

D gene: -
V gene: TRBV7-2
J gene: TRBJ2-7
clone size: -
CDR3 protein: CASSFIGTFYEQYF
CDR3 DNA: TGTGCCAGCAGCTTCATAGGGACATTCTACGAGCAGTACTTC

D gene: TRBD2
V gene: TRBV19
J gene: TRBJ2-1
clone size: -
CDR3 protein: CATSSGTSSYNEQFF
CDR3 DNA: TGTGCCACCTCTAGCGGGACCTCCTCCTACAATGAGCAGTTCTTC

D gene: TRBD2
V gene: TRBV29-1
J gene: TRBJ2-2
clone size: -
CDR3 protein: CSVASGRAFTGELFF
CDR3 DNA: TGCAGCGTTGCCAGCGGGAGGGCCTTCACCGGGGAGCTGTTTTTT

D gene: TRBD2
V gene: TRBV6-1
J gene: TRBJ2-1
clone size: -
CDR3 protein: CASSVLASGRAPNEQFF
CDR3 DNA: TGTGCCAGCAGTGTTCTGGCTAGCGGGAGGGCCCCCAATGAGCAGTTCTTC

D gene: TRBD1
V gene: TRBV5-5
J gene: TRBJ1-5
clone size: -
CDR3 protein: CASSLMGQSHQPQHF
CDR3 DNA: TGTGCCAGCAGCCTAATGGGACAGTCTCATCAGCCCCAGCATTTT

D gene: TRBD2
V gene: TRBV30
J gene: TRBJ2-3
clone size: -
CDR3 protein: CAWTRSGRAGRADTQYF
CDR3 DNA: TGTGCCTGGACAAGGAGCGGGAGGGCCGGTCGGGCAGATACGCAGTATTTT

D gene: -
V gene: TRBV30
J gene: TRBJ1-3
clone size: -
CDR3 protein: CASRGSSGNTIYF
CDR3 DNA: TGTGCCTCGAGAGGGAGTTCTGGAAACACCATATATTTT

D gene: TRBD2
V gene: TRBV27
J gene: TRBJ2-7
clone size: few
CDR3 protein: CASSPRTSGFSYEQYF
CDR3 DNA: TGTGCCAGCAGTCCAAGGACTAGCGGGTTCTCCTACGAGCAGTACTTC

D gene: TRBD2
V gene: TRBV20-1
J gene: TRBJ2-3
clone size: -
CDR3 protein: CSAIAGQTQYF
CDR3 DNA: TGCAGTGCTATAGCGGGGCAAACGCAGTATTTT

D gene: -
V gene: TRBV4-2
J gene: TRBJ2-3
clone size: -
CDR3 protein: CASSQDWGQGAPSSTDTRYF
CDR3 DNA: -

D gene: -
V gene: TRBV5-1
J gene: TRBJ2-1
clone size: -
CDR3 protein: CASSLVGGSYNEQFF
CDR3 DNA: TGCGCCAGCAGCTTGGTCGGGGGCTCCTACAATGAGCAGTTCTTC

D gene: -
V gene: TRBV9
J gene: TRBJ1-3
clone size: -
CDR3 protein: CASSVGGTSPGNTIYF
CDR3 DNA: TGTGCCAGCAGCGTAGGCGGGACTTCTCCTGGAAACACCATATATTTT

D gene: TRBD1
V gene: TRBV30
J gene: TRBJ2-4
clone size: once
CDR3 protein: CAWRTGLGAKNIQYF
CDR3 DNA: TGTGCCTGGAGGACAGGGCTCGGGGCCAAAAACATTCAGTACTTC

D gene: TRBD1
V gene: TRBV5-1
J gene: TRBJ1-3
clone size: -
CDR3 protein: CASGTGAGNTIYF
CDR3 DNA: TGCGCCAGCGGGACAGGGGCTGGAAACACCATATATTTT

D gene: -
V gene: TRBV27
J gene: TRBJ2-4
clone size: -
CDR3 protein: CASSPRGYIQYF
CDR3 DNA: TGTGCCAGCAGTCCCCGCGGGTACATTCAGTACTTC

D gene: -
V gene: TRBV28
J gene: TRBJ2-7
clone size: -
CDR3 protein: CASSLSSPYEQYF
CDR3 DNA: TGTGCCAGCAGTTTATCGTCCCCCTACGAGCAGTACTTC

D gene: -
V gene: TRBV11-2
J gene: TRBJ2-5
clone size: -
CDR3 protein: CASSIARLNQETQYF
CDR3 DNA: TGTGCCAGCAGTATAGCCCGACTGAACCAAGAGACCCAGTACTTC

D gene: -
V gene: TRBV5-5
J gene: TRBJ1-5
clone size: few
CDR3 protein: CASSLDGGHSNQPQHF
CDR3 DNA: TGTGCCAGCAGCTTAGATGGCGGCCATAGCAATCAGCCCCAGCATTTT

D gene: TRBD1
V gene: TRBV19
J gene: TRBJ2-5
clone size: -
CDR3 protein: CASRTATGGETQYF
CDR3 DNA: TGTGCCAGTAGAACGGCGACAGGGGGAGAGACCCAGTACTTC

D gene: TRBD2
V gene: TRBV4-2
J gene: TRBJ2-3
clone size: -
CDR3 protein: CASSQQLAGTDTQYF
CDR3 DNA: TGTGCCAGCAGCCAACAATTAGCGGGAACAGATACGCAGTATTTT

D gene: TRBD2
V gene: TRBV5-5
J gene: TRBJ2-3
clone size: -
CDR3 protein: CASSPGLAGGRPSTDTQYF
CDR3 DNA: TGTGCCAGCAGCCCGGGACTAGCGGGAGGGCGGCCTAGCACAGATACGCAGTATTTT

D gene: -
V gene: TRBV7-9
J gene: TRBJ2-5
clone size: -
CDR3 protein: CASSLGVGHRVRKTQYF
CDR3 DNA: TGTGCCAGCAGCTTAGGTGTTGGACACAGGGTCAGGAAGACCCAGTACTTC

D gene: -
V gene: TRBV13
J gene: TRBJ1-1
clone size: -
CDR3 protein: CASSLGQNGGTEAFF
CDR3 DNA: TGTGCCAGCAGCTTAGGACAAAACGGGGGCACTGAAGCTTTCTTT

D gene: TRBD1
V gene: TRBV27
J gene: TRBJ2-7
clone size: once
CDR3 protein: CASSVDRGTGEQYF
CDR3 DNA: TGTGCCAGCAGTGTGGACAGGGGAACGGGCGAGCAGTACTTC

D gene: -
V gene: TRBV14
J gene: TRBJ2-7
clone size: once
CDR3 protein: CASSQGLVLEQYF
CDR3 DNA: TGTGCCAGCAGCCAAGGACTAGTGCTCGAGCAGTACTTC

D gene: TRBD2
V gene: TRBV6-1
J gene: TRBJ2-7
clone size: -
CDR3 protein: CASSEVWGLGFEQYF
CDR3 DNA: TGTGCCAGCAGTGAAGTTTGGGGACTAGGCTTCGAGCAGTACTTC

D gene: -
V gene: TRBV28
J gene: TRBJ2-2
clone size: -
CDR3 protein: CASSSYTGELFF
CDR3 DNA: TGTGCCAGCAGTTCCTACACCGGGGAGCTGTTTTTT

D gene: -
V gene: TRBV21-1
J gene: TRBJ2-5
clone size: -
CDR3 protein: CASSPRETQYF
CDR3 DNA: TGTGCCAGCAGCCCGAGGGAGACCCAGTACTTC

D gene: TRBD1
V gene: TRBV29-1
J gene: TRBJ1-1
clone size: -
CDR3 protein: CSVLFRDRASEAFF
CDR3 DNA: TGCAGCGTCCTATTCCGGGACAGGGCCTCTGAAGCTTTCTTT

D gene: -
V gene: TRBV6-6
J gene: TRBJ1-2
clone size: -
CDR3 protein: CASTEGVNYGYTF
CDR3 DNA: TGTGCCAGCACAGAGGGCGTGAACTATGGCTACACCTTC

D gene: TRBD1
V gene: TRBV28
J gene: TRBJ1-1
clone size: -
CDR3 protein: CASSLASGTGATEAFF
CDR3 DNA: TGTGCCAGCAGTTTAGCATCCGGGACAGGGGCCACTGAAGCTTTCTTT

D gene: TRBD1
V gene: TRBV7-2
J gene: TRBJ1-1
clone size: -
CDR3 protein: CASRGQGNTEAFF
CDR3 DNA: TGTGCCAGCAGGGGACAGGGGAACACTGAAGCTTTCTTT

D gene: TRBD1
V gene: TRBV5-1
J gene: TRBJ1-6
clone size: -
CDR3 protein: CASSLGTGGLHNSPLHF
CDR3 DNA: TGCGCCAGCAGCTTGGGGACAGGGGGTCTCCATAATTCACCCCTCCACTTT

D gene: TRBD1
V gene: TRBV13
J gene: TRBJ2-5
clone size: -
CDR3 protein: CASSLDRGTRETQYF
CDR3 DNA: TGTGCCAGCAGCTTGGACAGGGGTACAAGGGAGACCCAGTACTTC

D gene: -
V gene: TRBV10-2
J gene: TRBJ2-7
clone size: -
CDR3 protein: CASTRALELYEQYF
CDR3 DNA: TGCGCCAGCACCAGGGCCCTGGAGCTCTACGAGCAGTACTTC